This T cell receptor beta chain was captured in a study of human thymus T cells. The study, taken as a whole, reports: In thymic and blood repertoires alike, V and J usage looked biased. Thymic TCR repertoires of unrelated people reportedly overlapped highly.

The germline V gene encodes CDR1 ENHRY and CDR2 SYGVKD. J was trimmed by 4 bases and V by 6 bases; bases with no gene match: 7. This CDR3 is 15 amino acids long. Corrective heart surgery yielded the resections from which the thymus tissue came. Healthy Finnish infants undergoing corrective surgery for congenital heart defects were the donors. This clone has only one observation. Its specificity is unknown. Clones were sequenced by immunoSEQ multiplex PCR, and TCRdb holds only the in-frame ones, with some missing. The sample carries more than 70,000 clones, 95% to 98% recorded once. This TCR came from a boy under three years old with a congenital heart defect but otherwise immunologically healthy. Sequenced material: thymus tissue. The rearrangement links TRBV10-3 to TRBJ2-7; 12 bases agree with TRBD2. The CDR3 region has the DNA TGTGCCATCAGGACCCCTAGCGGGGGGGCATACGAGCAGTACTTC. Translation gives CAIRTPSGGAYEQYF.